This T cell receptor beta chain was found in a study of beta chain features in type 1 diabetes (dated by TCRdb to 2017 to 2018). About the full investigation: Mean age, gender distribution, total cell number and subset yield were not different between patients and healthy donors. Across all samples, about 110 million sorted cells were examined, and cell number per subset correlated strongly with RNA yield. In the study, recently diagnosed type 1 diabetes patients and matched healthy donors were compared on the TCRB repertoires of their sorted circulating CD4+ T cell subsets. Regulatory and stem cell-like memory subsets were isolated from only 8 patients and about eight healthy donors, whereas naive and central memory subsets came from all 28 donors.

The entire amount of isolated RNA was reverse transcribed using the High Capacity cDNA Reverse Transcription Kit, so the sequenced TCRB transcripts were expressed ones. Naive, central memory and regulatory T cell samples underwent deep immunoSEQ sequencing, averaging roughly 3.3 million total reads per sample. Sorted cells were lysed in RLT buffer, and RNA was extracted using DNase-treated RNeasy Micro or Mini kits according to cell number. To prevent cross-contamination, every cell subset was processed on its own, while patient and healthy donor samples were processed together. The immunoSEQ multiplex PCR was used to amplify TCRB sequences from cDNA, yielding 87-bp fragments that span the CDR3 region. Amplicons were sequenced on the Illumina HiSeq platform. In the source study's methods: Synthetic template baselines were used to correct PCR bias computationally, reads within Hamming distance 2 were collapsed, and singletons that could not be merged were discarded. Reads were aligned to IMGT to assign V, D and J genes, CDR3 length, and insertions or deletions at six rearrangement sites. Within each subset, clonotype counts were normalized to sorted cell number, and only after that were true diversity and Gini coefficients computed with the tcR R package. The overlap coefficient, calculated on TCRB nucleotide sequences, was used to measure repertoire sharing. TCRdb holds this immuneACCESS table with in-frame rearrangements only. Some clones are missing; in checked studies, unresolved V genes explain under half, and the rest has no known cause. V and J calls and clone size come straight from that table; D and trimming were deduced from the DNA. The sample contains 130,000 or so clones, roughly 10% of them found a single time. The ten top clones hold around 0.7% of the sample.

Results the study describes overall, beyond this receptor: A moderate but significant shortening of TCRB CDR3 length was observed in type 1 diabetes patients in all four CD4+ subsets. Naive, central memory and regulatory TCRB repertoires appeared to be more alike among patients than among healthy donors. Fewer insertions and more nucleotide deletions at VDJ recombination sites were observed in patients with type 1 diabetes, implying thymic rearrangement abnormalities. Because cDNA rather than genomic DNA was sequenced, highly expressing activated cells could have been over-represented, although no difference in activation and CD3 levels was found between groups. Only small numbers of individuals were included in the HLA sub-analyses, which left unresolved whether HLA type had any influence on TCRB rearrangement. PCR might favor shorter templates, but patient and control samples were amplified and corrected together, so any skew would affect both groups equally.

From each donor, a single peripheral blood sample of approximately 110 mL on average was drawn into heparinised tubes. A BD FACSAria II was used to sort naive, central memory, regulatory and stem cell-like memory CD4+ T cells with a panel that included CD45RO, CCR7, CD25, CD127, CD95 and CD27. A purity above 98% was achieved for all sorted populations. PBMCs were separated immediately by Lymphoprep density gradient centrifugation and were stained directly, without being cultured. So that batch effects would be minimized, each experiment stained and sorted samples in pairs, pairing one healthy donor with one patient. In regard to this clone: Its antigen is unknown. No quality values exist for individual bases; no much larger clone is one base distant.

Reading from cysteine to phenylalanine, the CDR3 counts 12 amino acids. The retained sequence is limited to the CDR3, 36 bases, with the frame set at the first base. Based on the germline V gene, the CDR1 and CDR2 sequences are SQVTM and ANQGSEA. This receptor was obtained from a man between 25 and 39 years old with type 1 diabetes. The sequence links TRBV29-1 to TRBJ1-1; TRBD1 could be the D gene, as 5 bases match. Material for sequencing was central memory CD4+ T cells from blood. The DNA reads TGCAGTCTCACTGGGGGGGGGACTGAAGCTTTCTTT. It translates as CSLTGGGTEAFF.